This TCR beta chain was found in a study of T cells in Graves' hyperthyroidism and ophthalmopathy. Study as a whole: Peripheral blood was obtained at initial diagnosis, preceding any treatment.

Disease lasting under 3 months, a NOSPECS grade of at least 4, and a Clinical Activity Score of at least 3 were features of the ophthalmopathy patients. Orbital computed tomography, thyroid ultrasound, serum thyroxine and TRAb, and clinical symptoms together informed the diagnoses. The germline CDR1 and CDR2 sequences are LGHDT and YNNKEL (reference sequence). The V end lost 5 bases, the J end lost 0 bases, and 11 bases lay between the germline ends. This CDR3 region has 15 residues. Authors of the study amplified TCR beta CDR3 regions from RNA transcripts. The HTBI primer set was used in a first-round RT-PCR of the TCR CDR3. TCRdb reprocessed the multiplex PCR reads via MiXCR and lists one record per CDR3 protein. The sample comprises some 530,000 distinct CDR3 sequences, approximately 23% of which are singletons, and roughly 49% rests with the top ten. This clonotype showed up many times.

The sample consisted of blood. The TCR originated in a woman aged 70-85 years with Graves' ophthalmopathy. J is TRBJ1-5 and V is TRBV3-1; no clear D gene. The CDR3 DNA follows: TGTGCCAGCAGCGCAGGAGGGAGTAGCAATCAGCCCCAGCATTTT. It codes for CASSAGGSSNQPQHF.